Listed below are T cell receptor beta chains from one sample, sequenced in a study of blood T cell repertoires in COVID-19. Assay used: immunoSEQ multiplex PCR; TCRdb lists only in-frame clones, some missing. The sample consists of approximately 88,000 clones, about 83% of them appearing once. The sequencing input was peripheral blood. These TCRs come from a human donor in a cohort sampled during active COVID-19. Each CDR3 is given with its conserved first and last residue. D genes are given only for firm matches. Some rows have no size entry. The others give once, few or many, or a class for an expanded clone.

CDR3aa: CASSYAARNQPQHF
CDR3nt: TGTGCCAGCAGTTACGCGGCACGCAATCAGCCCCAGCATTTT
abundance: .
v_gene: TRBV6-5
d_gene: .
j_gene: TRBJ1-5

CDR3aa: CASSRTRRTDTQYF
CDR3nt: TGTGCCAGCTCCCGGACTAGACGCACAGATACGCAGTATTTT
abundance: .
v_gene: TRBV2
d_gene: TRBD2
j_gene: TRBJ2-3

CDR3aa: CASRKNRGRQETQYF
CDR3nt: TGTGCCAGCAGAAAAAACAGGGGTCGCCAAGAGACCCAGTACTTC
abundance: .
v_gene: TRBV28
d_gene: TRBD1
j_gene: TRBJ2-5

CDR3aa: CASTWQGLNQPQHF
CDR3nt: TGTGCCAGTACTTGGCAGGGTCTCAATCAGCCCCAGCATTTT
abundance: .
v_gene: TRBV19
d_gene: .
j_gene: TRBJ1-5

CDR3aa: CASSPRSPGQMYNEQFF
CDR3nt: TGTGCCAGCTCACCACGCTCCCCGGGACAGATGTACAATGAGCAGTTCTTC
abundance: .
v_gene: TRBV18
d_gene: TRBD1
j_gene: TRBJ2-1

CDR3aa: CSASPHAETQYF
CDR3nt: TGCAGTGCTAGTCCCCACGCGGAGACCCAGTACTTC
abundance: once
v_gene: TRBV20-1
d_gene: .
j_gene: TRBJ2-5

CDR3aa: CASSLLGARNQPQHF
CDR3nt: TGTGCCAGCAGCTTGTTGGGGGCGCGGAATCAGCCCCAGCATTTT
abundance: .
v_gene: TRBV5-6
d_gene: .
j_gene: TRBJ1-5

CDR3aa: CASSLDRTRAEQYF
CDR3nt: TGTGCCAGCAGTCTCGACAGGACTAGGGCCGAGCAGTACTTC
abundance: once
v_gene: TRBV28
d_gene: .
j_gene: TRBJ2-7

CDR3aa: CASRPLATQGGEQFF
CDR3nt: TGTGCCAGCAGACCTTTGGCTACACAGGGTGGGGAGCAGTTCTTC
abundance: few
v_gene: TRBV6-2/TRBV6-3
d_gene: .
j_gene: TRBJ2-1

CDR3aa: CASSEDTLNTEAFF
CDR3nt: TGTGCCAGCAGTGAAGACACCCTGAACACTGAAGCTTTCTTT
abundance: .
v_gene: TRBV2
d_gene: .
j_gene: TRBJ1-1

CDR3aa: CASSSGLAGINEQFF
CDR3nt: TGTGCCAGCAGCTCCGGACTAGCGGGAATTAATGAGCAGTTCTTC
abundance: .
v_gene: TRBV7-3
d_gene: TRBD2
j_gene: TRBJ2-1

CDR3aa: CASSLSGGDHYGYTF
CDR3nt: TGTGCCAGCAGCTTGTCCGGGGGGGATCACTATGGCTACACCTTC
abundance: .
v_gene: TRBV5-4
d_gene: .
j_gene: TRBJ1-2

CDR3aa: CATSSRGEVQFF
CDR3nt: TGTGCCACCAGCAGTCGAGGTGAAGTGCAGTTCTTC
abundance: .
v_gene: TRBV15
d_gene: .
j_gene: TRBJ2-1

CDR3aa: CSAEKLIDTQYF
CDR3nt: TGCAGCGCGGAGAAGCTCATAGATACGCAGTATTTT
abundance: .
v_gene: TRBV29-1
d_gene: .
j_gene: TRBJ2-3

CDR3aa: CASSLAGTGFYEQYF
CDR3nt: TGTGCCAGCAGCCTCGCCGGGACAGGCTTCTACGAGCAGTACTTC
abundance: .
v_gene: TRBV2
d_gene: TRBD1
j_gene: TRBJ2-7

CDR3aa: CASSRDRGPNTF
CDR3nt: TGTGCCAGCTCAAGGGACAGGGGGCCCAACACCTTC
abundance: .
v_gene: TRBV18
d_gene: TRBD1
j_gene: TRBJ1-2

CDR3aa: CASSSQGASTEAFF
CDR3nt: TGCGCCAGCAGCTCGCAGGGGGCAAGTACTGAAGCTTTCTTT
abundance: once
v_gene: TRBV5-1
d_gene: TRBD1
j_gene: TRBJ1-1

CDR3aa: CASSLGDRGQFF
CDR3nt: TGTGCCAGCAGTTTAGGCGACAGGGGGCAGTTCTTC
abundance: .
v_gene: TRBV12-3/TRBV12-4
d_gene: TRBD1
j_gene: TRBJ2-1

CDR3aa: CASSSGPGVHNEQFF
CDR3nt: TGCGCCAGCAGCTCCGGACCCGGGGTGCACAATGAGCAGTTCTTC
abundance: .
v_gene: TRBV5-1
d_gene: .
j_gene: TRBJ2-1

CDR3aa: CASTPSLAGGTGELFF
CDR3nt: TGTGCCAGCACCCCCTCCCTAGCGGGAGGCACCGGGGAGCTGTTTTTT
abundance: .
v_gene: TRBV2
d_gene: TRBD2
j_gene: TRBJ2-2

CDR3aa: CASSARQGRLNEQYF
CDR3nt: TGTGCCAGCAGCGCCCGACAGGGCCGGTTAAACGAGCAGTACTTC
abundance: .
v_gene: TRBV5-5
d_gene: TRBD1
j_gene: TRBJ2-7

CDR3aa: CASSLKAGEGGELFF
CDR3nt: TGTGCCAGCAGCCTCAAAGCGGGAGAGGGCGGGGAGCTGTTTTTT
abundance: .
v_gene: TRBV3-1/TRBV3-2
d_gene: TRBD2
j_gene: TRBJ2-2

CDR3aa: CASRTGGREKLFF
CDR3nt: TGTGCCAGCAGAACAGGGGGTCGTGAAAAACTGTTTTTT
abundance: .
v_gene: TRBV7-2
d_gene: TRBD1
j_gene: TRBJ1-4

CDR3aa: CASSLGPGNQLQHF
CDR3nt: TGTGCCAGCAGCCTAGGACCGGGGAATCAGCTCCAGCATTTT
abundance: .
v_gene: TRBV3-1/TRBV3-2
d_gene: .
j_gene: TRBJ1-5

CDR3aa: CASSLSSGSYNEQFF
CDR3nt: TGTGCCAGCAGCCTCTCTAGCGGGAGCTACAATGAGCAGTTCTTC
abundance: few
v_gene: TRBV7-2
d_gene: TRBD2
j_gene: TRBJ2-1

CDR3aa: CASRKPGQGYTGELFF
CDR3nt: TGTGCCAGCAGGAAGCCGGGACAGGGGTACACCGGGGAGCTGTTTTTT
abundance: once
v_gene: TRBV7-3
d_gene: TRBD1
j_gene: TRBJ2-2

CDR3aa: CASSPTGGTDTQYF
CDR3nt: TGTGCCAGCAGTCCTACAGGGGGCACAGATACGCAGTATTTT
abundance: .
v_gene: TRBV28
d_gene: TRBD1
j_gene: TRBJ2-3

CDR3aa: CASSGDRGTNEKLFF
CDR3nt: TGTGCCAGCAGTGGTGACAGGGGTACTAATGAAAAACTGTTTTTT
abundance: .
v_gene: TRBV25-1
d_gene: TRBD1
j_gene: TRBJ1-4

CDR3aa: CASSLQGENTEAFF
CDR3nt: TGTGCCAGCAGCTTACAGGGGGAGAACACTGAAGCTTTCTTT
abundance: .
v_gene: TRBV11-3
d_gene: TRBD1
j_gene: TRBJ1-1

CDR3aa: CASSLGPRIQYEQYF
CDR3nt: TGTGCCAGCAGCTTGGGTCCCAGAATCCAATACGAGCAGTACTTC
abundance: .
v_gene: TRBV5-5
d_gene: .
j_gene: TRBJ2-7

CDR3aa: CASSEGGGRKNEQFF
CDR3nt: TGTGCCAGCAGTGAGGGCGGCGGGAGAAAAAATGAGCAGTTCTTC
abundance: .
v_gene: TRBV6-1
d_gene: TRBD2
j_gene: TRBJ2-1

CDR3aa: CASSLPGLPSETQYF
CDR3nt: TGTGCCAGCAGCTTACCCGGACTCCCCAGTGAGACCCAGTACTTC
abundance: .
v_gene: TRBV11-2
d_gene: .
j_gene: TRBJ2-5

CDR3aa: CASSLAVGLAPEQFF
CDR3nt: TGTGCCAGCAGCTTAGCGGTGGGACTAGCCCCCGAGCAGTTCTTC
abundance: .
v_gene: TRBV7-9
d_gene: TRBD2
j_gene: TRBJ2-1

CDR3aa: CASSFAGGPYEQYF
CDR3nt: TGTGCCAGCAGTTTTGCGGGAGGGCCGTACGAGCAGTACTTC
abundance: .
v_gene: TRBV27
d_gene: TRBD2
j_gene: TRBJ2-7

CDR3aa: CASSLGTGLGYTF
CDR3nt: TGTGCCAGCAGTTTAGGGACAGGGCTTGGCTACACCTTC
abundance: .
v_gene: TRBV12-3/TRBV12-4
d_gene: TRBD1
j_gene: TRBJ1-2

CDR3aa: CASSQGRSGSRHTGELFF
CDR3nt: TGTGCCAGTTCACAGGGCAGGAGCGGGAGTAGGCACACCGGGGAGCTGTTTTTT
abundance: few
v_gene: TRBV19
d_gene: TRBD2
j_gene: TRBJ2-2

CDR3aa: CASSQDRSSSYNSPLHF
CDR3nt: TGCGCCAGCAGCCAAGATCGCTCGAGCTCCTATAATTCACCCCTCCACTTT
abundance: once
v_gene: TRBV4-1
d_gene: .
j_gene: TRBJ1-6

CDR3aa: CASSPRGQGASGELFF
CDR3nt: TGTGCCAGCAGTCCAAGGGGACAGGGGGCCTCCGGGGAGCTGTTTTTT
abundance: .
v_gene: TRBV7-2
d_gene: TRBD1
j_gene: TRBJ2-2

CDR3aa: CASRTNTDTQYF
CDR3nt: TGCGCCAGCAGAACTAACACAGATACGCAGTATTTT
abundance: .
v_gene: TRBV5-1
d_gene: .
j_gene: TRBJ2-3

CDR3aa: CASGSRAGTDTQYF
CDR3nt: TGTGCCAGCGGATCCAGGGCGGGGACAGATACGCAGTATTTT
abundance: .
v_gene: TRBV27
d_gene: .
j_gene: TRBJ2-3

CDR3aa: CASSFFWDRGNEQYF
CDR3nt: TGTGCCAGCAGCTTTTTTTGGGACAGGGGTAACGAGCAGTACTTC
abundance: .
v_gene: TRBV11-2
d_gene: TRBD1
j_gene: TRBJ2-7

CDR3aa: CASSEGRIRDRAYEQYF
CDR3nt: TGTGCCAGCAGCGAAGGTAGGATCCGGGACAGGGCCTACGAGCAGTACTTC
abundance: few
v_gene: TRBV3-1/TRBV3-2
d_gene: TRBD1
j_gene: TRBJ2-7

CDR3aa: CASSPRLAAGELFF
CDR3nt: TGTGCCAGCAGTCCCCGACTAGCGGCCGGGGAGCTGTTTTTT
abundance: .
v_gene: TRBV28
d_gene: TRBD2
j_gene: TRBJ2-2

CDR3aa: CASSQRDLVPAPGETQYF
CDR3nt: TGCGCCAGCAGCCAACGTGACTTGGTGCCAGCGCCCGGGGAGACCCAGTACTTC
abundance: few
v_gene: TRBV4-1
d_gene: .
j_gene: TRBJ2-5

CDR3aa: CASVRLWTTDTQYF
CDR3nt: TGTGCCAGCGTAAGGCTCTGGACAACAGATACGCAGTATTTT
abundance: .
v_gene: TRBV2
d_gene: .
j_gene: TRBJ2-3

CDR3aa: CASKRTGFQYEQYF
CDR3nt: TGTGCCAGCAAACGGACAGGGTTTCAGTACGAGCAGTACTTC
abundance: .
v_gene: TRBV6-5
d_gene: TRBD1
j_gene: TRBJ2-7

CDR3aa: CATTLPGVGTDTQYF
CDR3nt: TGTGCCACCACCCTCCCGGGAGTAGGAACAGATACGCAGTATTTT
abundance: .
v_gene: TRBV28
d_gene: .
j_gene: TRBJ2-3

CDR3aa: CASSPTNMNTEAFF
CDR3nt: TGTGCCAGCTCACCCACTAACATGAACACTGAAGCTTTCTTT
abundance: .
v_gene: TRBV18
d_gene: .
j_gene: TRBJ1-1

CDR3aa: CASTFSGVYEQFF
CDR3nt: TGTGCCAGCACCTTCTCTGGAGTCTATGAGCAGTTCTTC
abundance: many
v_gene: TRBV28
d_gene: .
j_gene: TRBJ2-1

CDR3aa: CASSKTPEDEQFF
CDR3nt: TGTGCCAGCAGCAAAACACCTGAGGATGAGCAGTTCTTC
abundance: .
v_gene: TRBV7-6
d_gene: .
j_gene: TRBJ2-1

CDR3aa: CASSDRGAEAFF
CDR3nt: TGTGCCAGCAGTGACAGGGGAGCTGAAGCTTTCTTT
abundance: .
v_gene: TRBV28
d_gene: TRBD1
j_gene: TRBJ1-1

CDR3aa: CASSEVVRSRTEAFF
CDR3nt: TGTGCCAGCAGTGAAGTGGTCAGGTCTCGCACTGAAGCTTTCTTT
abundance: .
v_gene: TRBV6-1
d_gene: .
j_gene: TRBJ1-1

CDR3aa: CASISVAGSPDTQYF
CDR3nt: TGCGCCAGCATATCCGTAGCGGGATCACCAGATACGCAGTATTTT
abundance: .
v_gene: TRBV5-1
d_gene: TRBD2
j_gene: TRBJ2-3

CDR3aa: CAWRESFRGHYGYTF
CDR3nt: TGTGCCTGGAGAGAATCCTTCAGGGGACACTATGGCTACACCTTC
abundance: .
v_gene: TRBV30
d_gene: .
j_gene: TRBJ1-2

CDR3aa: CASSVFLGARHSPLHF
CDR3nt: TGCGCCAGCAGCGTGTTCTTGGGAGCGAGGCATTCACCCCTCCACTTT
abundance: .
v_gene: TRBV5-1
d_gene: .
j_gene: TRBJ1-6

CDR3aa: CASKIGVNTEAFF
CDR3nt: TGTGCCAGCAAAATAGGAGTGAACACTGAAGCTTTCTTT
abundance: .
v_gene: TRBV28
d_gene: .
j_gene: TRBJ1-1

CDR3aa: CSARVASEQFF
CDR3nt: TGCAGTGCTAGAGTAGCTTCTGAGCAGTTCTTC
abundance: few
v_gene: TRBV20-1
d_gene: .
j_gene: TRBJ2-1

CDR3aa: CATSRNGQVKETQYF
CDR3nt: TGTGCCACCAGCAGAAATGGACAGGTCAAAGAGACCCAGTACTTC
abundance: .
v_gene: TRBV15
d_gene: TRBD1
j_gene: TRBJ2-5

CDR3aa: CASQRQGAVGNTIYF
CDR3nt: TGTGCCAGTCAGCGTCAGGGGGCTGTTGGAAACACCATATATTTT
abundance: .
v_gene: TRBV19
d_gene: TRBD1
j_gene: TRBJ1-3

CDR3aa: CASSERAGRSREQYF
CDR3nt: TGTGCCAGCAGTGAACGGGCAGGGCGTTCGCGGGAGCAGTACTTC
abundance: .
v_gene: TRBV25-1
d_gene: .
j_gene: TRBJ2-7